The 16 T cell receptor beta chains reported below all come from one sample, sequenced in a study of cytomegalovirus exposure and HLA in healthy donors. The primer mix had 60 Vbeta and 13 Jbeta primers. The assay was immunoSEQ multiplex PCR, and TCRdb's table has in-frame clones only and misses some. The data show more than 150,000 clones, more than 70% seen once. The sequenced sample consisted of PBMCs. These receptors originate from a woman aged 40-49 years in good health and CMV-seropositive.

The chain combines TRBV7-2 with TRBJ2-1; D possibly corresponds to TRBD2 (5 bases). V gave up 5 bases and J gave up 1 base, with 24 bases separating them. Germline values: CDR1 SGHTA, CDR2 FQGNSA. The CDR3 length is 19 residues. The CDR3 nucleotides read TGTGCCAGCAGCCCCCAAGACCGAGGGCCGACCGGTTCCTACAATGAGCAGTTCTTC. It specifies CASSPQDRGPTGSYNEQFF.

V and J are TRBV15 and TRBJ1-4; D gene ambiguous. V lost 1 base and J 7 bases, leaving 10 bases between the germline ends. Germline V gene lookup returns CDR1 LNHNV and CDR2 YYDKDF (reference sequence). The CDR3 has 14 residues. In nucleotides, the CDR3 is TGTGCCACCAGCAGAGCAGGTGTAGGTGAAAAACTGTTTTTT. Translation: CATSRAGVGEKLFF.

CDR3: CASSMPRNEQFF. The CDR3 DNA follows: TGTGCCAGCAGCATGCCGAGGAATGAGCAGTTCTTC. The rearrangement links TRBV9 to TRBJ2-1, with D unclear. Per germline, CDR1 SGDLS and CDR2 YYNGEE. The CDR3 covers 12 residues. Trimming stripped 4 bases from V and 7 bases from J, with 9 bases between.

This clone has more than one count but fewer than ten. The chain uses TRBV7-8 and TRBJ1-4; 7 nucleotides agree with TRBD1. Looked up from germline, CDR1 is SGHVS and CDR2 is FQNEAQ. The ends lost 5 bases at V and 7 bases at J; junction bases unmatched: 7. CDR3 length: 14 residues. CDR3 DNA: TGTGCCAGCAGCATGACAGGGTTGGCTGAAAAACTGTTTTTT. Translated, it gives CASSMTGLAEKLFF.

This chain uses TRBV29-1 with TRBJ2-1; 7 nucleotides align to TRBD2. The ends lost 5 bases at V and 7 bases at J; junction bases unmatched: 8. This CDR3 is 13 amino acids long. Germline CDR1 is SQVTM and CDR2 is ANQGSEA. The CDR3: CSVSEGGPNEQFF. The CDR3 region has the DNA TGCAGCGTTTCGGAGGGAGGGCCGAATGAGCAGTTCTTC.

The chain's CDR3 is CASSVGGGLGTAFF. CDR3 sequence (DNA): TGTGCCAGCAGCGTAGGGGGAGGGCTAGGGACGGCTTTCTTT. The V and J genes are TRBV9 and TRBJ1-1; perhaps TRBD1 as D (5 bases). Per the germline V gene, CDR1 is SGDLS and CDR2 is YYNGEE. Trimming pared 0 bases from V and 11 bases from J, leaving 17 bases between. This CDR3 has 14 amino acids.

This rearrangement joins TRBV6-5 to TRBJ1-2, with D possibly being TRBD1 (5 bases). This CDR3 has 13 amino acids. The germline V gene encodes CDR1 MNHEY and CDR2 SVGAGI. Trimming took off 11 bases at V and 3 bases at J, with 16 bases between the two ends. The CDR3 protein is CAARSGSHYGYTF. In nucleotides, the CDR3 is TGTGCCGCCAGATCAGGGTCACACTATGGCTACACCTTC.

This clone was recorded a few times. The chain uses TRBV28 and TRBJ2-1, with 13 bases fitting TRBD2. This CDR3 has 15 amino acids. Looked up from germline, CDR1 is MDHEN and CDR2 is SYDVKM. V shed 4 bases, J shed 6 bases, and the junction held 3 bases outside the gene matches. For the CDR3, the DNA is TGTGCCAGCAGTTCGAGGACTAGCGGGAGCAATGAGCAGTTCTTC. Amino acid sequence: CASSSRTSGSNEQFF.

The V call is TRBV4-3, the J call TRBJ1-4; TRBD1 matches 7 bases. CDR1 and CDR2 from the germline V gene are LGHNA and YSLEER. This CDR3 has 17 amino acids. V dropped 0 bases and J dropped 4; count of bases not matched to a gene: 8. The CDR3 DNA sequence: TGCGCCAGCAGCCAAGATCGGGTAGGGGGCGGTAATGAAAAACTGTTTTTT. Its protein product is CASSQDRVGGGNEKLFF.

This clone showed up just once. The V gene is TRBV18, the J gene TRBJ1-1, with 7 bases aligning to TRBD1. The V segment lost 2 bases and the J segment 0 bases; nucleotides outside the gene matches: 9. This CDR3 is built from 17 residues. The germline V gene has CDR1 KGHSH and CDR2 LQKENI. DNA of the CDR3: TGTGCCAGCTCACCAGTGATGAACAGGGGACTGAACACTGAAGCTTTCTTT. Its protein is CASSPVMNRGLNTEAFF.

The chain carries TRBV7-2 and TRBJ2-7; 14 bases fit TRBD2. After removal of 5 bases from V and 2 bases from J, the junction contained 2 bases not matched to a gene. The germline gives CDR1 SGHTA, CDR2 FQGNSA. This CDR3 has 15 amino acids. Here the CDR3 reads CASSQGLAGAYEQYF. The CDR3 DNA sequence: TGTGCCAGCAGCCAGGGACTAGCGGGGGCCTACGAGCAGTACTTC.

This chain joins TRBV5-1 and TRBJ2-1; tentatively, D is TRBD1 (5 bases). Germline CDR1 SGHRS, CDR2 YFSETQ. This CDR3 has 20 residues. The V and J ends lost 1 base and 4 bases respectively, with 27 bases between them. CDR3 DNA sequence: TGCGCCAGCAGCTTGCCTTCGACAGCATCATCTCTTCCTAGGTACAATGAGCAGTTCTTC. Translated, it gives CASSLPSTASSLPRYNEQFF.

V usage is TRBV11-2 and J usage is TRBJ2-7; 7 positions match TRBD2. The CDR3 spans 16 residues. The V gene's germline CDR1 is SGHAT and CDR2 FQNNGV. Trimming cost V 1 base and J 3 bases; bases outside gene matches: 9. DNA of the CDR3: TGTGCCAGCAGCTTAGGGCAGTTTGCGGGAGTCTACGAGCAGTACTTC. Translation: CASSLGQFAGVYEQYF.

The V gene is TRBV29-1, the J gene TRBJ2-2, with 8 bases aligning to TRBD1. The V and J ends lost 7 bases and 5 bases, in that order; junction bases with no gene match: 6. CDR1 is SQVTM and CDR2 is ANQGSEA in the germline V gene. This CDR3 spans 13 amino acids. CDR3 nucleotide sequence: TGCAGCGGGCGGGACAGGAATACCGGGGAGCTGTTTTTT. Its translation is CSGRDRNTGELFF.

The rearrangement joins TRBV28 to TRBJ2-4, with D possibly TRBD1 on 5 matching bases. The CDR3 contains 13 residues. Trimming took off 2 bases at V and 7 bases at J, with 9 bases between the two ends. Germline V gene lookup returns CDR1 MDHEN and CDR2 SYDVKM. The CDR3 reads CASSLSRANIQYF. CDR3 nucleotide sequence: TGTGCCAGCAGTTTAAGCAGGGCGAACATTCAGTACTTC.

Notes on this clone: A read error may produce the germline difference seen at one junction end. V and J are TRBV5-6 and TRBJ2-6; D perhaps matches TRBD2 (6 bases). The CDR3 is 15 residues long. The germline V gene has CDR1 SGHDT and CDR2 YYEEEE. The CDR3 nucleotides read TGTGCCAGCAGGTTGGAGGGGTCTGGGGCCAACGTCCTGACTTTC. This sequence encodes CASRLEGSGANVLTF. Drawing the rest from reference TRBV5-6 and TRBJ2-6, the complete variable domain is DAGVTQSPTHLIKTRGQQVTLRCSPKSGHDTVSWYQQALGQGPQFIFQYYEEEERQRGNFPDRFSGHQFPNYSSELNVNALLLGDSALYLCASRLEGSGANVLTFGAGSRLTVL.